This T cell receptor (beta chain) was obtained from a study of cytomegalovirus exposure and HLA in healthy donors. The wider study: Inside one of the first data releases sat about 85 million unique TCRs taken from HLA-typed donors. Whole-study results and caveats: In a later analysis, the majority of CMV-associated beta chains seemingly showed HLA restriction.

Primers included in the PCR were 60 Vbeta and 13 Jbeta primers. TCRdb's copy holds only in-frame clones and misses some; the assay was immunoSEQ multiplex PCR. The table lists about 100,000 clones, over 60% of them singletons. CDR1 is LNHDA, CDR2 SQIVND, per germline (reference sequence). J lost 5 bases, V lost 6 bases, and 9 bases had no gene match. This CDR3 spans 16 amino acids. Remarks on this clone: Its cognate antigen is unknown.

The receptor's source is a female donor in good health and CMV-seropositive. The J gene is TRBJ1-6, the V gene TRBV19; 8 bases are shared with TRBD1. Sequencing was performed on PBMCs. CDR3 protein: CASSPPTGVNNSPLHF. In DNA, the CDR3 is TGTGCCAGTAGCCCCCCGACAGGGGTCAATAATTCACCCCTCCACTTT.